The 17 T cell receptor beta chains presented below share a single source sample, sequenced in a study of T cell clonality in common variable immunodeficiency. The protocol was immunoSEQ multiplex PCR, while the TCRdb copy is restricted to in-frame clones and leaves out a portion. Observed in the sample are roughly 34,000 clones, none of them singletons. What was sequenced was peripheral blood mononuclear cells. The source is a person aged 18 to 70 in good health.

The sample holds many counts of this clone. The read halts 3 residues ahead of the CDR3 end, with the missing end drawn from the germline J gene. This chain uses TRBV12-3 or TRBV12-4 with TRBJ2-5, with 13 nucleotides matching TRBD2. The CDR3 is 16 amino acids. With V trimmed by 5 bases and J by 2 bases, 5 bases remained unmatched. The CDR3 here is CASSPRLAGGQETQYF. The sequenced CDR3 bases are TGTGCCAGCAGTCCAAGACTAGCGGGGGGACAAGAGACC.

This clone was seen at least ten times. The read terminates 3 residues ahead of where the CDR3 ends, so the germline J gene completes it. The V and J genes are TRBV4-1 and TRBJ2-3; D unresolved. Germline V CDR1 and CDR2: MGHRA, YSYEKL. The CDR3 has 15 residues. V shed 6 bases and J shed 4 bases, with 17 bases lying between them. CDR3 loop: CASSRKQGQPDTQYF. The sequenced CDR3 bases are TGCGCCAGCAGTCGAAAACAAGGGCAGCCAGATACG.

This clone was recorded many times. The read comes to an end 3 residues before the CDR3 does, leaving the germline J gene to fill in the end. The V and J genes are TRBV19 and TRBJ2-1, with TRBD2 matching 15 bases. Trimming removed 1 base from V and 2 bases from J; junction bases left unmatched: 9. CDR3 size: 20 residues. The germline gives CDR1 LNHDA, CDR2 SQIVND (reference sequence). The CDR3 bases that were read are TGTGCCAGTAGTATAGTGGGACAGGGACTAGCGGGAGGCCCCTACAATGAG. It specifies CASSIVGQGLAGGPYNE. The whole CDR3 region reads CASSIVGQGLAGGPYNEQFF.

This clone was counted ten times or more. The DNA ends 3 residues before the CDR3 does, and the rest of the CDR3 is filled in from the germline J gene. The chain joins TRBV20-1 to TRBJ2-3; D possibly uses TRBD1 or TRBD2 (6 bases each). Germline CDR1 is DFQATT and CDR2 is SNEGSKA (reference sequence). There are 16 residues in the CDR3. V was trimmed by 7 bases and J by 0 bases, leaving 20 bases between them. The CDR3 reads CSGRGDSISSTDTQYF. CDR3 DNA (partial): TGCAGTGGTAGGGGGGACTCAATCAGTAGCACAGATACG.

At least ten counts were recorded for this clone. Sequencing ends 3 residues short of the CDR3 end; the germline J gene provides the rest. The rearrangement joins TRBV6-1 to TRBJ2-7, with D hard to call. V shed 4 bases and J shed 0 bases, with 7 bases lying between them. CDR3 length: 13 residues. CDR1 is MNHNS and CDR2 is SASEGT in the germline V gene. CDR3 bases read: TGTGCCAGCAGTGCGGCGGCCTCCTACGAG. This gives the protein CASSAAASYE. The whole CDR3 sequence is CASSAAASYEQYF.

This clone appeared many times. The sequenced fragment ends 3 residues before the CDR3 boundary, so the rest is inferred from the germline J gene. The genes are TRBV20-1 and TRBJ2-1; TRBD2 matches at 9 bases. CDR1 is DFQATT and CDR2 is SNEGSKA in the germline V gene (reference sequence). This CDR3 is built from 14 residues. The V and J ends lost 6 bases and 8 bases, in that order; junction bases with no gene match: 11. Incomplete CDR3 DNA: TGCAGTGCCACGACTAGCGGTTCATCGGATGAG. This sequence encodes CSATTSGSSDE. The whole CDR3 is CSATTSGSSDEQFF.

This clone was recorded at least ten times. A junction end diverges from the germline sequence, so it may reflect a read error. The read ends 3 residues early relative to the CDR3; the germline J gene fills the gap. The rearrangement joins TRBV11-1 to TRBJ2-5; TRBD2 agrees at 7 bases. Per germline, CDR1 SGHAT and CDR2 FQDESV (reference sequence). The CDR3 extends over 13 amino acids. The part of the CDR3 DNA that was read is TGTGCCAACAGCTTGACTAGCCGTGAGACC. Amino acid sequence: CANSLTSRET. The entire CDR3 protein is CANSLTSRETQYF.

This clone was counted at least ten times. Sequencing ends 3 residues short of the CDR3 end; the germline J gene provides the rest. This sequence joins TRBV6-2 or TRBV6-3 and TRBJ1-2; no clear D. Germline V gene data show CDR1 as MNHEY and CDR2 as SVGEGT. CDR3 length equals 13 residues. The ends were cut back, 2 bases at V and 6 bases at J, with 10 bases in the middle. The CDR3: CASSYERGNGYTF. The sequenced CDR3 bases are TGTGCCAGCAGTTACGAACGGGGTAATGGC.

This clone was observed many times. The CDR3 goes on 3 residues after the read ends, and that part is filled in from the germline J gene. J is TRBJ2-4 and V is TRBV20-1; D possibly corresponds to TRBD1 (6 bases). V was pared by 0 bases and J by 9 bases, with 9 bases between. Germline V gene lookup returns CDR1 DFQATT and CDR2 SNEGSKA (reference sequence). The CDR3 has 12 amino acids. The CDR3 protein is CSARERGGIQYF. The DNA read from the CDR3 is TGCAGTGCTAGAGAGAGAGGGGGCATT.

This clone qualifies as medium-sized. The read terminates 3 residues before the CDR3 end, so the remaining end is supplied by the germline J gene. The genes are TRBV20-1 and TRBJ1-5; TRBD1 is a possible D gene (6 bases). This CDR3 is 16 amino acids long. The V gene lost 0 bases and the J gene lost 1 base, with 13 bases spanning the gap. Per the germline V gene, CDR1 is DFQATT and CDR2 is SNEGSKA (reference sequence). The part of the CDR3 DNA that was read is TGCAGTGCTAGAGATCCCAGGGGAGCGAGCAATCAGCCC. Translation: CSARDPRGASNQP. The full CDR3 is CSARDPRGASNQPQHF.

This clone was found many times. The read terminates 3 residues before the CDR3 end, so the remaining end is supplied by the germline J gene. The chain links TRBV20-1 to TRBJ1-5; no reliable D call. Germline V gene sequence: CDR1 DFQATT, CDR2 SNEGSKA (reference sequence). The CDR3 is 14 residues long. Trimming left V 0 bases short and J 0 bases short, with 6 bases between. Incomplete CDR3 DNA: TGCAGTGCTAGAGAGAGGGTTAGCAATCAGCCC. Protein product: CSARERVSNQP. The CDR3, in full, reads CSARERVSNQPQHF.

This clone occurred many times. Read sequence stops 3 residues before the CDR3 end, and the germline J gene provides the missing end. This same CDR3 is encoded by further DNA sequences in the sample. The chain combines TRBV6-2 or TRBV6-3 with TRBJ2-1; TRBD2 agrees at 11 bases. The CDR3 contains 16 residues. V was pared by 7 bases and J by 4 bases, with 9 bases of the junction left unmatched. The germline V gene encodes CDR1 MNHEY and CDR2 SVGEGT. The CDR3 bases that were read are TGTGCCAGCACTTATGGTAGCGGGAGGGGGTACAATGAG. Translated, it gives CASTYGSGRGYNE. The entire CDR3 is CASTYGSGRGYNEQFF.

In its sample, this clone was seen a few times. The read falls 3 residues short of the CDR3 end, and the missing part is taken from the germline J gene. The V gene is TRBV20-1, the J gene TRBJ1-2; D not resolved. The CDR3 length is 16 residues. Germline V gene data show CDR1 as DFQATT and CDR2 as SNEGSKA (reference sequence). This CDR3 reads CSARYAGAPEADTYTF. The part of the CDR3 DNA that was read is TGCAGTGCTAGGTATGCGGGAGCCCCCGAGGCAGATACC.

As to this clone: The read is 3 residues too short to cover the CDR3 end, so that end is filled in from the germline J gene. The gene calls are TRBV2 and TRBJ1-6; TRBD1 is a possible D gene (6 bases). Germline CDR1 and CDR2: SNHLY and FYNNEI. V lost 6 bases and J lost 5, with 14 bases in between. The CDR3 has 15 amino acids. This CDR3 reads CASRVGTSNNSPLHF. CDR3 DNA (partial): TGTGCCAGCAGAGTTGGGACAAGCAATAATTCACCC.

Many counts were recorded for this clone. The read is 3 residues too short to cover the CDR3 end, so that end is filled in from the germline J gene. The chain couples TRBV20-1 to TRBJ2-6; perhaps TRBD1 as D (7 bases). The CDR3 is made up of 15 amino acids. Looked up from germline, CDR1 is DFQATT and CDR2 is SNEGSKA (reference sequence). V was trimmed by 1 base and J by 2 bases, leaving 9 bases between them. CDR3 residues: CSARARGAGANVLTF. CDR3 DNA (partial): TGCAGTGCTAGAGCCAGGGGGGCTGGGGCCAACGTC.

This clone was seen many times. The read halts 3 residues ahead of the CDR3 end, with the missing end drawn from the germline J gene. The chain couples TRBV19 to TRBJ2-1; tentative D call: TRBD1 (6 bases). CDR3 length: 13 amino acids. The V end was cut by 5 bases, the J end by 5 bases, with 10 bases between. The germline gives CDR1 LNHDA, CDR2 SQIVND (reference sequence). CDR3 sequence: CASSGWTDNEQFF. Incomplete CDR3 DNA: TGTGCCAGTAGTGGCTGGACAGACAATGAG.

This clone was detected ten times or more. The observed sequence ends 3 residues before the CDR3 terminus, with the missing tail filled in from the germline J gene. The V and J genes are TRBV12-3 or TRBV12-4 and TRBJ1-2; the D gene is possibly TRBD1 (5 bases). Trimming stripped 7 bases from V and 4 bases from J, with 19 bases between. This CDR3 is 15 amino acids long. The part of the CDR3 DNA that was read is TGTGCCAGCACCCCCTCCGGGGGGGTTAGCTATGGC. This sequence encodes CASTPSGGVSYG. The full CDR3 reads CASTPSGGVSYGYTF.